This TCR beta chain derives from a study of tumor-infiltrating lymphocytes in localized non-small cell lung cancer. For the study at large: Patients included smokers and never-smokers with various histologies, some sampled after neoadjuvant chemotherapy. Resected tumor was paired with non-adjacent uninvolved lung from the same patient.

This clone was seen a single time. What it binds is unknown. Repertoires were generated with immunoSEQ multiplex PCR, while TCRdb's copy carries only in-frame clones and drops some. The sample has fewer than 20,000 clones, roughly four fifths seen once. CDR3 size: 15 residues. V lost 1 base and J 5 bases, leaving 14 bases between the germline ends. CDR1 SGHAT and CDR2 FQNNGV come from the germline V gene. General observations from the study: IM1 and IM2 tumors showed no difference in T-cell fraction. Recurrence-free survival showed no association with tumor T-cell fraction.

This rearrangement joins TRBV11-2 to TRBJ2-5, with D perhaps matching TRBD2 (6 bases). This clonotype originated in a human donor with non-small cell lung cancer. Sequenced material: lung tumor tissue. The CDR3 nucleotides are TGTGCCAGCAGCTTAGGCGGGACCAACGGGGAGACCCAGTACTTC. This codes for CASSLGGTNGETQYF.